Below are 5 T cell receptor delta chains sequenced from a single sample in a study of γδ T cells in repeated Plasmodium falciparum infection. TCRdb re-called the multiplex PCR reads with CATT. Of 45,000 to 60,000 delta-chain clones in the sample, more than 1.5% were seen once. Flow sorting of PBMC yielded separate Vgamma9/Vdelta2+ and Vdelta2-negative gammadelta T cell populations for bulk repertoire analysis. The specimen sequenced was gamma-delta T cells from blood. Receptor source: a pool of human donors (malaria-infected and uninfected, not separated).

To note about this clone: This likely came from a read error, as a far larger clone is one base away. This same CDR3 is encoded by further DNA sequences in the sample. The chain couples TRDV2 to TRDJ1; 11 nucleotides align to TRDD3. The J gene comes from matching the DNA to germline here; TCRdb lacks it. Germline V gene data show CDR1 as GEAIGNYY and CDR2 as EKD. This CDR3 comprises 17 residues. Trimming removed 0 bases from V and 7 bases from J; junction bases left unmatched: 12. CDR3 region: CACDTGDGGYAGAKLIF. The CDR3 region has the DNA TGTGCCTGTGACACCGGTGATGGGGGATACGCTGGTGCTAAACTCATCTTT.

This clone has at least ten counts. V gene TRDV1 combines with J gene TRDJ1; 11 bases agree with TRDD3. Germline values: CDR1 TSWWSYY, CDR2 QGS. J lost 0 bases, V lost 2 bases, and 11 bases had no gene match. The CDR3 contains 19 residues. CDR3 in amino acids: CALGETPSDGGYDTDKLIF. Written as DNA, the CDR3 is TGTGCTCTTGGGGAAACTCCCTCCGATGGGGGATACGACACCGATAAACTCATCTTT.

This clone was recorded many times. Since a far larger clone is one base different, this is likely a read error. The genes are TRDV1 and TRDJ1; 7 bases line up with TRDD3. After removal of 2 bases from V and 4 bases from J, the junction contained 34 bases not matched to a gene. This CDR3 is 24 amino acids long. Germline loops: CDR1 TSWWSYY, CDR2 QGS. The CDR3: CALGEYSVFSGITVPVHQVDKLIF. The CDR3 DNA sequence: TGTGCTCTTGGGGAATACTCCGTATTTTCGGGGATAACCGTCCCAGTACACCAAGTCGATAAACTCATCTTT.

This clone showed up many times. This is likely an artifact of a read error, given a far larger clone one base away. Other DNA sequences in this specimen translate into the identical CDR3. The chain links TRDV2 to TRDJ1, with D possibly being TRDD3 (5 bases). CDR1 is GEAIGNYY, CDR2 EKD, per germline. The CDR3 covers 14 residues. The V end lost 3 bases, the J end lost 6 bases, and 16 bases lay between the germline ends. CDR3 in DNA: TGTGCCTGTGACCCATTGGCTGGGACCAATAAACTCATCTTT. Protein sequence: CACDPLAGTNKLIF.

This clone showed up many times. The protein that TCRdb holds for this DNA derives from a much larger clone and differs from the translated DNA at residue 8, which likely indicates a read error; the protein shown here is translated from the DNA. J is TRDJ3 and V is TRDV3; 11 nucleotides agree with TRDD3. V shed 3 bases and J 2 bases; nucleotides not matched to a gene: 42. Looked up from germline, CDR1 is TVYSNPD and CDR2 is GDNSRS (reference sequence). This CDR3 has 29 amino acids. This CDR3 is CAFPVPSHPRSANYWGIIVGAWDTRQMFF. CDR3 DNA: TGTGCCTTCCCCGTGCCTTCCCACCCCAGATCCGCCAATTACTGGGGGATAATCGTCGGGGCCTGGGACACCCGACAGATGTTTTTC.